Here is one T cell receptor beta chain with its context. Its cognate antigen is unknown. V was trimmed by 4 bases and J by 4 bases, leaving 19 bases between them. CDR1 and CDR2 from the germline V gene are MNHEY and SVGAGI. This CDR3 comprises 16 residues. In nominal health when sampled, donors likely had unrecorded immune exposures nonetheless. The sample originates from a study of cytomegalovirus exposure and HLA in healthy donors. Study-wide background: Genetic ancestry analysis placed about 76% of the 400 or so donors that were genotyped in the Caucasian-associated cluster. Whole-study findings and limits: Most TCR beta V segments were productive about 87% or about 30% of the time in an earlier analysis.

Use of 60 Vbeta and 13 Jbeta primers characterized the PCR. Sequencing was performed with immunoSEQ multiplex PCR; in TCRdb, only in-frame clones are kept and a portion is missing. The sample includes 210,000 or so clones, around 83% of them seen just once. Specimen: PBMCs. The J gene is TRBJ1-2, the V gene TRBV6-5; a weak D match, TRBD1 (5 bases). The receptor was derived from a girl under 18 in good health and CMV-seronegative. Here the CDR3 reads CASSSRNSRGGYGYTF. CDR3 nucleotide sequence: TGTGCCAGCAGTTCCCGGAACAGTAGGGGAGGCTATGGCTACACCTTC.